The 5 T cell receptor beta chains below come from one sample, sequenced in a study of CD8+ T cells in alopecia areata. RNA was extracted and reverse transcribed into cDNA as the sequencing template. Libraries were prepared by immunoSEQ multiplex PCR; TCRdb keeps only in-frame clonotypes and omits some of them. This table holds 130,000 or so clones, about 50% found once. The sample in question was CD8+ T cells sorted from blood, obtained at week 0. The receptors come from a human donor with alopecia areata.

This clone showed up just a few times. The V call is TRBV6-5, the J call TRBJ2-2; no definite D call. CDR1 and CDR2 (germline): MNHEY, SVGAGI. The CDR3 totals 14 residues. Deletions cut 6 bases from V and 8 bases from J, with 16 bases between. CDR3 loop: CASSPGFSGGELFF. In DNA form, the CDR3 reads TGTGCCAGCAGCCCAGGTTTCTCTGGAGGGGAGCTGTTTTTT.

This clone was picked up a small number of times. The gene calls are TRBV7-4 and TRBJ1-1; D is possibly TRBD1 (5 bases). CDR3 length equals 15 residues. Germline V gene lookup returns CDR1 SGHVT and CDR2 SQSDAQ. Trimming removed 5 bases at V and 4 bases at J, with 17 bases between. CDR3 DNA sequence: TGTGCCAGCAGCCCGAGGGTCCGGGACTGCACTGAAGCTTTCTTT. It specifies CASSPRVRDCTEAFF.

The chain combines TRBV6-5 with TRBJ2-7; D may correspond to TRBD1 or TRBD2 (6 bases each). CDR1 and CDR2 from the germline V gene are MNHEY and SVGAGI. V lost 0 bases, J lost 9 bases, and 9 bases lay in between. This CDR3 spans 12 amino acids. CDR3 amino acids: CASSYSGGGQYF. The CDR3 nucleotides read TGTGCCAGCAGTTACTCGGGGGGCGGGCAGTACTTC.

In its sample, this clone was seen a few times. Other DNA sequences in the sample encode the same CDR3. J is TRBJ2-3 and V is TRBV19; the D gene is possibly TRBD2 (6 bases). This CDR3 is built from 14 residues. Between the trimmed V and J ends, which lost 6 bases and 2 bases, there was a span of 12 bases. Germline loops: CDR1 LNHDA, CDR2 SQIVND (reference sequence). The CDR3 DNA reads TGTGCCAGTAGCCCTCAGGGACTCACAGATACGCAGTATTTT. Its protein is CASSPQGLTDTQYF.

This clone appeared once. The gene calls are TRBV30 and TRBJ1-4, with 10 bases that match TRBD1. The junction had 2 bases not matched to a gene; V was cut back by 0 bases and J by 7 bases. Germline CDR1 is GTSNPN and CDR2 is SVGIG (reference sequence). This CDR3 is built from 14 residues. This CDR3 reads CAWSVGTGVEKLFF. As DNA, the CDR3 is TGTGCCTGGAGTGTAGGGACAGGGGTTGAAAAACTGTTTTTT.